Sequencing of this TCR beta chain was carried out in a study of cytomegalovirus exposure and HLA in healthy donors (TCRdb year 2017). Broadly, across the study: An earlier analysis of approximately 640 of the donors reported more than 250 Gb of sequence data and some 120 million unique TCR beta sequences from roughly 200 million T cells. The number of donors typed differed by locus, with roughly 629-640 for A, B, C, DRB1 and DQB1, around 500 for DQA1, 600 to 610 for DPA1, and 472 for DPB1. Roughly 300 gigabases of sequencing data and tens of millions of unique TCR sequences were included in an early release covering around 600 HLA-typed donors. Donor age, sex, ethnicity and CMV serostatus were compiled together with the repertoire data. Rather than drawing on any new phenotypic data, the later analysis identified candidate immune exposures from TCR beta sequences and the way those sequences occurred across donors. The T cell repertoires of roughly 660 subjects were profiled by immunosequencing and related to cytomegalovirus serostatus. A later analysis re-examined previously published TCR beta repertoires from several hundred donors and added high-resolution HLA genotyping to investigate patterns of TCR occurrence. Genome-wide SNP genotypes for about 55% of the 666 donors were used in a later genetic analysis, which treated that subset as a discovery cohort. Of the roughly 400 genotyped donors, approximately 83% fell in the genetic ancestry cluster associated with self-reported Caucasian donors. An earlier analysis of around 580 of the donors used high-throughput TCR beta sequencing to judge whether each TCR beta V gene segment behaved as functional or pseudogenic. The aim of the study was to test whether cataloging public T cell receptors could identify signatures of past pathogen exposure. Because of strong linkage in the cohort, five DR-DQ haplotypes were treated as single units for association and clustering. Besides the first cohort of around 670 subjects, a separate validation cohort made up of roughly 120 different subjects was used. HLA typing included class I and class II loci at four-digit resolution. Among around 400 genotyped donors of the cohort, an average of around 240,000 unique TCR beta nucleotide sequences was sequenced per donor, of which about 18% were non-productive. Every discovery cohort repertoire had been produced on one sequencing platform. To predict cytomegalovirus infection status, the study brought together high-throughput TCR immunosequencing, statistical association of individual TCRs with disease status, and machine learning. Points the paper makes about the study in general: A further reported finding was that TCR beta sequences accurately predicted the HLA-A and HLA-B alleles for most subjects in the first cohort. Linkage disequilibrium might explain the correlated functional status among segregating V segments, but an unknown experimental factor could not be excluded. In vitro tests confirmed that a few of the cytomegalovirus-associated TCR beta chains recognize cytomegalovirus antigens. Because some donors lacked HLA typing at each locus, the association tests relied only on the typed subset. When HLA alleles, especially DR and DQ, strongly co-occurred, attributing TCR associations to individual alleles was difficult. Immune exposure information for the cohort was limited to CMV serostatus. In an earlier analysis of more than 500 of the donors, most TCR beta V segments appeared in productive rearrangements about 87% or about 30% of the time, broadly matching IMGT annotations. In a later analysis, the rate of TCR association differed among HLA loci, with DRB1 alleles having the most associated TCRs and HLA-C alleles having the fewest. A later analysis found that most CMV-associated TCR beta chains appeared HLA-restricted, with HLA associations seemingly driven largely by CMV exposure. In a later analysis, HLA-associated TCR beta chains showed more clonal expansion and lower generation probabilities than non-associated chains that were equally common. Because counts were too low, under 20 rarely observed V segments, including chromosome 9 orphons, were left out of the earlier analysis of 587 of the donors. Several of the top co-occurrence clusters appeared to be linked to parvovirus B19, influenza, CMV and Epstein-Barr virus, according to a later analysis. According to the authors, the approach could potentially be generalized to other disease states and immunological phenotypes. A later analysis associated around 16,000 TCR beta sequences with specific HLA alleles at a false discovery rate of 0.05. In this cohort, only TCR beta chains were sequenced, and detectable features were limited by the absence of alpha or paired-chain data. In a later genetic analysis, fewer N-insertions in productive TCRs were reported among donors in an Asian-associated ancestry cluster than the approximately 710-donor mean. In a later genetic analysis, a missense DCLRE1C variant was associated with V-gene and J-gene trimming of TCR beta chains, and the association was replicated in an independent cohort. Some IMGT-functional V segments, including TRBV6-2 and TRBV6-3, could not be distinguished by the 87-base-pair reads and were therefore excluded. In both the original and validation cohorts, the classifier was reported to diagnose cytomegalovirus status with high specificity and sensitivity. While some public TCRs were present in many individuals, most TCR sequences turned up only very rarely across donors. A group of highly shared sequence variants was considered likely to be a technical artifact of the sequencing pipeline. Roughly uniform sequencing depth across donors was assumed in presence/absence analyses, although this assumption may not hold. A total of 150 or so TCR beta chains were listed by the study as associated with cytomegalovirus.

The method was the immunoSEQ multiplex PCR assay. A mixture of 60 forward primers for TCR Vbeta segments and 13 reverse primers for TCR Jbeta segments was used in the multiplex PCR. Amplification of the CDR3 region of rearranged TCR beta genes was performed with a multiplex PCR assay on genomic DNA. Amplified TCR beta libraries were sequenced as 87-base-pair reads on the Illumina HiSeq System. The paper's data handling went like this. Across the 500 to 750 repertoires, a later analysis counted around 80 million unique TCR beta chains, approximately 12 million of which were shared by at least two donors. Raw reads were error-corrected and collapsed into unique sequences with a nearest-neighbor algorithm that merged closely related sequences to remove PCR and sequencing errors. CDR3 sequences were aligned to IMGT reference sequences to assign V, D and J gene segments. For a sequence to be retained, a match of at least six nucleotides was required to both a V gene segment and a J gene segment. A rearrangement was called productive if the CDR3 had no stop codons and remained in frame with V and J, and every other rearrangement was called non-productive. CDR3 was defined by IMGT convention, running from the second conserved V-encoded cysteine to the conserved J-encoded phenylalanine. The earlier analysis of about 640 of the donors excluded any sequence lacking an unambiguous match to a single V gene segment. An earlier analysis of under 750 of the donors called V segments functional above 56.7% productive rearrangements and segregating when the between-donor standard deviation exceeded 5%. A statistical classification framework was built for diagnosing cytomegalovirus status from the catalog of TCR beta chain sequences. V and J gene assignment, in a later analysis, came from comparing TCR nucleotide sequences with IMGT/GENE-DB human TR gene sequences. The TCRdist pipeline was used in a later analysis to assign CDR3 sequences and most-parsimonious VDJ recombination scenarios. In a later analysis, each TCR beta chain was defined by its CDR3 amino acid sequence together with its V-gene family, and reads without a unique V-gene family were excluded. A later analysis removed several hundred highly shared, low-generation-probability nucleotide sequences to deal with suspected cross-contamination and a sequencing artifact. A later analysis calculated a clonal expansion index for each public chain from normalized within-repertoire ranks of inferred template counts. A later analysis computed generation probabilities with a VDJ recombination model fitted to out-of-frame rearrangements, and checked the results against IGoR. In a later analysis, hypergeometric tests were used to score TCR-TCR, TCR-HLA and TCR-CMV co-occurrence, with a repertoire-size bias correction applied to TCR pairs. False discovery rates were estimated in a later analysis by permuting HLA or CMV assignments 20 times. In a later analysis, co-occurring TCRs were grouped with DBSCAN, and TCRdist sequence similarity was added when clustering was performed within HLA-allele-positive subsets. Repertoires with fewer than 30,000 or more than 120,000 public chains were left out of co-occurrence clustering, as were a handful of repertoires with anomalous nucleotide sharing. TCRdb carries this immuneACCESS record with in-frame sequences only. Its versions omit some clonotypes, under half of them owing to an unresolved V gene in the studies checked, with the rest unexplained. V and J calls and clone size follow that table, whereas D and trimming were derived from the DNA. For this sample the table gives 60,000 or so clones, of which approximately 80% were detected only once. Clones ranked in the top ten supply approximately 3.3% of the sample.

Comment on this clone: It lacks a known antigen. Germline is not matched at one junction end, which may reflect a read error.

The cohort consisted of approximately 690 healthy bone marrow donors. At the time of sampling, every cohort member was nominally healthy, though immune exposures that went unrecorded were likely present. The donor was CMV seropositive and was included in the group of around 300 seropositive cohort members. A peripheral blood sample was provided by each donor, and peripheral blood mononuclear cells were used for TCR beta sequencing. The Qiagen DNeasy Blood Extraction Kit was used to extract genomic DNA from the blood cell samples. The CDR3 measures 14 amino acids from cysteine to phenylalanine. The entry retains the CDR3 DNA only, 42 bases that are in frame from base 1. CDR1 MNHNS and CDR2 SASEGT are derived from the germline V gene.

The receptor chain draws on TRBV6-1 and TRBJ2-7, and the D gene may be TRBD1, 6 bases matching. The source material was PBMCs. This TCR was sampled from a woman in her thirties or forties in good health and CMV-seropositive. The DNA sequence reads TGTGCCATCAGTGACAGGAGGAGCTCCTACGAGCAGTACTTC. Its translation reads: CAISDRRSSYEQYF.